What follows are 10 T cell receptor beta chains derived from one specimen sequenced in a study of neoadjuvant nivolumab and ipilimumab in lung cancer. Produced via immunoSEQ multiplex PCR; TCRdb's table is partial and in-frame only. In the table there are fewer than 35,000 clones, around 80% of which are singletons. Source: peripheral blood, taken before neoadjuvant nivolumab, alone or with ipilimumab. The receptors were sampled from an adult with non-small cell lung cancer.

This clone was found a few times. The rearrangement links TRBV4-1 to TRBJ2-2; D not certain. V was trimmed by 0 bases and J by 2 bases, leaving 10 bases between them. CDR3 length: 16 residues. CDR1 is MGHRA, CDR2 YSYEKL, per germline. CDR3 coding DNA: TGCGCCAGCAGCCAAGATTCTCAAGCCAACACCGGGGAGCTGTTTTTT. This translates into CASSQDSQANTGELFF.

The V and J genes are TRBV11-3 and TRBJ2-7; 9 bases fit TRBD1. V trimming: 1 base; J trimming: 5 bases; junction bases outside the gene matches: 0. Germline values: CDR1 SGHNT, CDR2 YENEEA. This CDR3 contains 13 residues. The CDR3 loop is CASSLGTGDEQYF. DNA of the CDR3: TGTGCCAGCAGCTTAGGGACAGGGGACGAGCAGTACTTC.

A few counts support this clone. V gene TRBV9 combines with J gene TRBJ1-1, with a possible D match to TRBD1 (6 bases). The CDR3 length is 13 residues. Germline V gene sequence: CDR1 SGDLS, CDR2 YYNGEE. The V gene lost 2 bases and the J gene lost 6 bases, with 11 bases spanning the gap. The CDR3 here is CASSVSGGSEAFF. The CDR3 DNA follows: TGTGCCAGCAGCGTGTCGGGGGGCTCTGAAGCTTTCTTT.

This chain connects TRBV13 to TRBJ1-1, with D perhaps matching TRBD1 (5 bases). This CDR3 is built from 13 residues. In germline, CDR1 is PRHDT, CDR2 FYEKMQ (reference sequence). The V and J ends lost 5 bases and 5 bases respectively, with 12 bases between them. The CDR3 spells CASSRGRGTEAFF. The CDR3 region has the DNA TGTGCCAGCAGCAGGGGCCGGGGGACTGAAGCTTTCTTT.

The chain has TRBV25-1 and TRBJ1-4; TRBD1 aligns across 8 bases. The CDR3 runs to 14 residues. V trimming: 6 bases; J trimming: 6 bases; junction bases outside the gene matches: 6. Germline V CDR1 and CDR2: MGHDK, SYGVNS. For the CDR3, the DNA is TGTGCCAGCAGGGGCCAGGGGGCTTATGAAAAACTGTTTTTT. Protein sequence: CASRGQGAYEKLFF.

The chain links TRBV7-2 to TRBJ1-2; tentative D call: TRBD1 (5 bases). This CDR3 contains 13 residues. V was pared by 0 bases and J by 7 bases, with 9 bases between. The germline gives CDR1 SGHTA, CDR2 FQGNSA. CDR3 in DNA: TGTGCCAGCAGCTTAGCCGGGGCGGGTGGCTACACCTTC. It translates to CASSLAGAGGYTF.

This clone has just one count. The rearrangement uses TRBV7-9 and TRBJ2-3; D unclear. Trimming left V 3 bases short and J 2 bases short, with 9 bases between. Germline V gene lookup returns CDR1 SEHNR and CDR2 FQNEAQ (reference sequence). This CDR3 region has 14 residues. CDR3 loop: CASSFPSTTDTQYF. The CDR3 bases are TGTGCCAGCAGCTTCCCCTCTACCACAGATACGCAGTATTTT.

The J gene is TRBJ1-1, the V gene TRBV27, with a possible D match to TRBD1 (5 bases). The CDR3 runs to 15 residues. The ends were cut back, 6 bases at V and 1 base at J, with 15 bases in the middle. CDR1 MNHEY and CDR2 SMNVEV come from the germline V gene (reference sequence). This CDR3 is CASRSGGPRNTEAFF. For the CDR3, the DNA is TGTGCCAGCAGGTCCGGGGGACCGAGGAACACTGAAGCTTTCTTT.

V is TRBV10-3 and J is TRBJ1-3; D might be TRBD1 (5 bases). The CDR3 covers 14 residues. The germline V and J ends were trimmed by 7 bases and 3 bases, with 13 bases remaining between them. Germline values: CDR1 ENHRY, CDR2 SYGVKD. The CDR3 bases are TGTGCCATCATGGGGACCAGGGATGGAAACACCATATATTTT. Its protein product is CAIMGTRDGNTIYF.

The chain links TRBV15 to TRBJ2-7; D remains unclear. In germline, CDR1 is LNHNV, CDR2 YYDKDF (reference sequence). The CDR3 is 13 residues long. V was pared by 1 base and J by 3 bases, with 7 bases between. The chain's CDR3 is CATSRVISYEQYF. Here the CDR3 DNA reads TGTGCCACCAGCAGAGTCATTAGCTACGAGCAGTACTTC.